The T cell receptor (beta chain) described here comes from a study of shared clonotypes between healthy human individuals. All donors qualified as healthy HIV-negative adults and had experienced no recent acute infections or vaccinations. Profiled with immunoSEQ multiplex PCR; TCRdb holds only in-frame clones, not every one. This sample has under 200,000 clones; roughly 93% occur once, and the top ten carry 0.067%. The CDR3 is 15 residues long. Per germline, CDR1 SGHRS and CDR2 YFSETQ. The sequence derives from a woman aged 30 to 39 in good health. What was sequenced was naive CD4+ T cells sorted from blood. The subset denotes: CD45RA+ positively selected. The V gene is TRBV5-1, the J gene TRBJ2-5; weak D call: TRBD2 (6 bases). The end of the DNA aligns better with TRBJ2-7, so the J call may be wrong. DNA for the CDR3: TGCGCCACCCGGGATGGGGGGAGCGGCTCCTACGAGCAGTACTTC. Translation: CATRDGGSGSYEQYF.